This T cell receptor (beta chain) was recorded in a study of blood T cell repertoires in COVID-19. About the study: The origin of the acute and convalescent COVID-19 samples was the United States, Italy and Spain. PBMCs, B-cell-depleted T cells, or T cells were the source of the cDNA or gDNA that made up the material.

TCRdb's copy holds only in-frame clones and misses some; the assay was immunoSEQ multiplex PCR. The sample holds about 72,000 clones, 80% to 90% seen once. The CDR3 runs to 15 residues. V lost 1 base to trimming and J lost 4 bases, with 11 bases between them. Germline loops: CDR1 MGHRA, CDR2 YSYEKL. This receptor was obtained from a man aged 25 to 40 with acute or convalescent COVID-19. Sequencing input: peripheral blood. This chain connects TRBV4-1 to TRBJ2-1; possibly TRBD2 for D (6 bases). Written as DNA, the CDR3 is TGCGCCAGCAGCCAAGTGTGGACTAATTACAATGAGCAGTTCTTC. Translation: CASSQVWTNYNEQFF.